This T cell receptor beta chain was observed in a study of T cell repertoires in cytomegalovirus infection. At the level of the study: The public TCR beta signatures pointed to both CMV infection and matching HLA type.

The germline CDR1 and CDR2 sequences are SEHNR and FQNEAQ (reference sequence). V shed 1 base and J shed 3 bases, with 2 bases lying between them. This CDR3 spans 12 amino acids. As regards this clonotype: Its specificity is unknown.

MiXCR was run by TCRdb on the reads, yielding one entry per CDR3 protein. The sample shows some 97,000 distinct CDR3 sequences, 20% to 30% of them seen only once. Regarding the study as a whole: Summed public TCR beta family frequency identified CMV carriers bearing the relevant HLA.

The receptor was isolated from a human donor in good health (CMV status not recorded). Some clones in this sample may be carry-over from other donors' samples. This sequence joins TRBV7-9 and TRBJ2-3; D uncertain. The sequenced sample consisted of CD8+ T cells from PBMCs. The CDR3 reads CASSLETDTQYF. The DNA of the CDR3 is TGTGCCAGCAGCTTAGAGACAGATACGCAGTATTTT.